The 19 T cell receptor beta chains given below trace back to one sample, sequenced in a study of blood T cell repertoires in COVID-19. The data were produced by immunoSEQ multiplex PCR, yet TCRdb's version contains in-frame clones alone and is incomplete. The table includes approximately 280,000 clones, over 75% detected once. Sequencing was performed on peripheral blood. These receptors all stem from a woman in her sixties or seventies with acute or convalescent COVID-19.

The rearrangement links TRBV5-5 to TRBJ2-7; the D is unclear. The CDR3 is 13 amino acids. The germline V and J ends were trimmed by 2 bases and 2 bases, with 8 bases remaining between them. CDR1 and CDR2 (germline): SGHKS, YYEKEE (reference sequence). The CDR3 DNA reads TGTGCCAGCAGCTTAGGCGGTCCCTACGAGCAGTACTTC. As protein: CASSLGGPYEQYF.

CDR3 DNA sequence: TGTGCCAGCAGTTTAGACAGGCTATCCAACACAGATACGCAGTATTTT. This gives the protein CASSLDRLSNTDTQYF. The chain employs TRBV28 and TRBJ2-3, with D possibly being TRBD1 (6 bases). The CDR3 totals 16 residues. Per germline, CDR1 MDHEN and CDR2 SYDVKM. Trimming left V 2 bases short and J 2 bases short, with 14 bases between.

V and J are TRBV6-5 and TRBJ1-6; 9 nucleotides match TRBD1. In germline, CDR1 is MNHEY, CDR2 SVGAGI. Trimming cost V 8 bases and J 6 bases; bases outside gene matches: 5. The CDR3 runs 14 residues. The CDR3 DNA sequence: TGTGCCAGCGGCAGACAGGGGGTTAATTCACCCCTCCACTTT. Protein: CASGRQGVNSPLHF.

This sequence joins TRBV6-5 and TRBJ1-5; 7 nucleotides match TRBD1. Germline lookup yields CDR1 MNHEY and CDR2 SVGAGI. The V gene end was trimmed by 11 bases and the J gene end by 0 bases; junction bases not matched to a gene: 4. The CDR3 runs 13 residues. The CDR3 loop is CAGGTDSNQPQHF. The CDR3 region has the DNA TGTGCCGGGGGGACAGATAGCAATCAGCCCCAGCATTTT.

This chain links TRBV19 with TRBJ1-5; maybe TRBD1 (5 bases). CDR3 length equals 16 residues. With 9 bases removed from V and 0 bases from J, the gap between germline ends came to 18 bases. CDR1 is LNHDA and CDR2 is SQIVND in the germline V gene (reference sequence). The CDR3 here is CASGTGESYSNQPQHF. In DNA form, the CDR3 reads TGTGCCAGCGGGACGGGGGAGAGCTATAGCAATCAGCCCCAGCATTTT.

The CDR3 region is CASSLDSSTDTQYF. CDR3 DNA sequence: TGTGCCAGCAGCTTGGACAGTAGCACAGATACGCAGTATTTT. The genes are TRBV11-3 and TRBJ2-3; D possibly corresponds to TRBD1 (6 bases). CDR1 is SGHNT and CDR2 is YENEEA in the germline V gene. The CDR3 sequence is 14 residues long. Trimming pared 3 bases from V and 0 bases from J, leaving 7 bases between.

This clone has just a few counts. CDR3: CASSYLNEQFF. As DNA, the CDR3 is TGTGCCAGCAGTTACCTCAATGAGCAGTTCTTC. The rearrangement links TRBV6-5 to TRBJ2-1; D gene ambiguous. The CDR3 sequence is 11 residues long. Germline CDR1 is MNHEY and CDR2 is SVGAGI. V lost 2 bases and J 6 bases, leaving 2 bases between the germline ends.

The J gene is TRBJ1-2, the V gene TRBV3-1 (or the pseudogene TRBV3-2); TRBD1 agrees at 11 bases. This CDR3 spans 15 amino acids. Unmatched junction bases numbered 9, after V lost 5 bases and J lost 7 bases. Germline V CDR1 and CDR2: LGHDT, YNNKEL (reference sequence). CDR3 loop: CASSSPGQGAGGYTF. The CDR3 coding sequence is TGTGCCAGCAGCTCACCCGGACAGGGGGCGGGTGGCTACACCTTC.

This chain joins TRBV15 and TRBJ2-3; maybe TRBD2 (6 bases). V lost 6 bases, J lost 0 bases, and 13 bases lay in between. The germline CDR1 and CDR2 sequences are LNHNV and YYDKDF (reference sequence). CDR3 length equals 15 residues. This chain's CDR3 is CATSSDYHSTDTQYF. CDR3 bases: TGTGCCACCAGTTCGGACTATCATAGCACAGATACGCAGTATTTT.

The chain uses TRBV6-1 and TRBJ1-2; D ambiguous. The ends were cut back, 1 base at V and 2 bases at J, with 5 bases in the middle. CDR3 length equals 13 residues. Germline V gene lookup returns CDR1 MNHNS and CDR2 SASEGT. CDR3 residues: CASSEDRNYGYTF. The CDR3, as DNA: TGTGCCAGCAGTGAAGACAGAAACTATGGCTACACCTTC.

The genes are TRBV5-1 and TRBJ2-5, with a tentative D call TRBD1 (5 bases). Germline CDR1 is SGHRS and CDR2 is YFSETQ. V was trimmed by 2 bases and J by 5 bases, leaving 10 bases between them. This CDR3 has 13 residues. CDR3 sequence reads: CASSFKGLETQYF. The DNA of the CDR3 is TGCGCCAGCAGCTTTAAGGGGCTGGAGACCCAGTACTTC.

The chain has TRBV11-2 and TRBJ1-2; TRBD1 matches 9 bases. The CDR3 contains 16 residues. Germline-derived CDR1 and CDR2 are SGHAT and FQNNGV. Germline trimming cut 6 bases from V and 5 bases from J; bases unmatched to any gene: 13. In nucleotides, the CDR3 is TGTGCCAGCAGTCGTTCACCGCCGGGACAGGGTTATGGCTACACCTTC. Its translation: CASSRSPPGQGYGYTF.

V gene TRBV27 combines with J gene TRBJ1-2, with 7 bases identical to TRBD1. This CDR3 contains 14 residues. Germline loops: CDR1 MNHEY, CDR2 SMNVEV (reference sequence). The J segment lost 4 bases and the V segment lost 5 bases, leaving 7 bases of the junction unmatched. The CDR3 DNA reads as TGTGCCAGCAGTCCCCGACAGGGATTCTATGGCTACACCTTC. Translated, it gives CASSPRQGFYGYTF.

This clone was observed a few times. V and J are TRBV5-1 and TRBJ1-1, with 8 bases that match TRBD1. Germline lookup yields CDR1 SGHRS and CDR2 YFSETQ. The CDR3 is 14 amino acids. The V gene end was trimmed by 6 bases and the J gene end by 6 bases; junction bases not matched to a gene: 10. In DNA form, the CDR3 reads TGCGCCAGCATTGATACAGGGGGTTTCGCTGAAGCTTTCTTT. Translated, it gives CASIDTGGFAEAFF.

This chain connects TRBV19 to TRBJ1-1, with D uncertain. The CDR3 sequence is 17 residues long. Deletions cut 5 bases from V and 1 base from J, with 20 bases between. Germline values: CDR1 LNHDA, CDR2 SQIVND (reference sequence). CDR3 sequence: CASSFTLGLPGNTEAFF. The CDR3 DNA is TGTGCCAGTAGTTTTACTCTCGGCCTACCGGGGAACACTGAAGCTTTCTTT.

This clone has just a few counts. In nucleotides, the CDR3 is TGTGCCAGCACCTCAGGCCAGGGGAACACTGAAGCTTTCTTT. Translating it yields CASTSGQGNTEAFF. This chain links TRBV28 with TRBJ1-1, with a possible D match to TRBD1 (5 bases). CDR3 size: 14 residues. The V end lost 7 bases, the J end lost 1 base, and 13 bases lay between the germline ends. Germline CDR1 reads MDHEN; CDR2 reads SYDVKM.

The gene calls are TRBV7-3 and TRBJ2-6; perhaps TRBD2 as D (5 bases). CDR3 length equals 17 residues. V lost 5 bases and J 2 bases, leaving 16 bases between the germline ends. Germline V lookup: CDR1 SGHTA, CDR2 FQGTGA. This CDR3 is CASSLPTGITGANVLTF. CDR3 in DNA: TGTGCCAGCAGCCTTCCGACGGGGATCACTGGGGCCAACGTCCTGACTTTC. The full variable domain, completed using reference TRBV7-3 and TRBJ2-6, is GAGVSQTPSNKVTEKGKYVELRCDPISGHTALYWYRQSLGQGPEFLIYFQGTGAADDSGLPNDRFFAVRPEGSVSTLKIQRTERGDSAVYLCASSLPTGITGANVLTFGAGSRLTVL.

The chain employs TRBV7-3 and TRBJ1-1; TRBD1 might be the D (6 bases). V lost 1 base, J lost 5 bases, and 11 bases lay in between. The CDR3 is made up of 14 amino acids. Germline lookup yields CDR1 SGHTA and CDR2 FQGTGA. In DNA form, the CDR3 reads TGTGCCAGCAGCTTAAACAGTCAGGGGACTGAAGCTTTCTTT. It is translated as CASSLNSQGTEAFF.

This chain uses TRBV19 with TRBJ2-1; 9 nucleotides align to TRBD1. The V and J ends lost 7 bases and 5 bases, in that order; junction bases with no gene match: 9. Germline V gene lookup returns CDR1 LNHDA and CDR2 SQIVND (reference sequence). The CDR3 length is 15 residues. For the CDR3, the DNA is TGTGCCAGTATGGCTCCGGGACAGGGAAACAATGAGCAGTTCTTC. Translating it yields CASMAPGQGNNEQFF.